This T cell receptor beta chain emerged from a study of blood T cell repertoires in COVID-19. Study background: In each case, the material was cDNA or gDNA derived from T cells, B-cell-depleted T cells, or PBMCs.

The V and J ends lost 2 bases and 7 bases, in that order; junction bases with no gene match: 11. CDR3 length: 15 amino acids. The germline V gene encodes CDR1 MDHEN and CDR2 SYDVKM. Method: immunoSEQ multiplex PCR; TCRdb's copy keeps in-frame clones and lacks some. The sample carries approximately 150,000 clones, around four fifths recorded once. The sequence came from a woman aged 70 to 79 who had recovered from COVID-19. The sequenced material came from peripheral blood. This chain joins TRBV28 and TRBJ2-7; 7 bases align to TRBD2. Here the CDR3 reads CASSLGGSGLGEQYF. CDR3 nucleotide sequence: TGTGCCAGCAGTTTAGGCGGGAGCGGATTGGGGGAGCAGTACTTC.